These 5 T cell receptor beta chains share one sample of origin, sequenced in a study of Ad26.COV2.S vaccination and SARS-CoV-2 variants. Sample treatment: over 15 received Ad26.COV2.S at low or high dose, single or two shots; roughly five received placebo; per-sample allocation not given. On day 63 after the first injection, vaccine and placebo recipients gave samples. TCRdb's copy holds only in-frame clones and misses some; the assay was immunoSEQ multiplex PCR. Counted here are roughly 240,000 clones, roughly 90% occurring once; the ten biggest clones make up roughly 10%. Sequenced material: peripheral blood, taken in a trial of Ad26.COV2.S vaccine versus placebo. All receptors come from a person aged 18-65 years who received the Ad26.COV2.S COVID-19 vaccine or a placebo.

The rearrangement uses TRBV11-2 and TRBJ2-7; D assignment may be TRBD1 or TRBD2 (5 bases each). The CDR3 has 16 amino acids. The V gene's germline CDR1 is SGHAT and CDR2 FQNNGV. V was clipped by 3 bases and J by 6 bases, with 21 bases between them. The CDR3 region has the DNA TGTGCCAGCAGCTTTTCCCCGGGACCCGGGGTAGGCGAGCAGTACTTC. Translated: CASSFSPGPGVGEQYF.

V is TRBV30 and J is TRBJ1-2, with D perhaps matching TRBD1 (5 bases). The germline V gene encodes CDR1 GTSNPN and CDR2 SVGIG (reference sequence). The CDR3 loop spans 14 amino acids. Trimming removed 2 bases from V and 7 bases from J, with 17 bases in between. The CDR3 is CAWSRDSGGPGYTF. Here the CDR3 DNA reads TGTGCCTGGAGTCGGGACTCCGGGGGTCCTGGCTACACCTTC.

The chain links TRBV19 to TRBJ2-2, with D tentatively TRBD1 (6 bases). Germline V lookup: CDR1 LNHDA, CDR2 SQIVND (reference sequence). Trimming removed 10 bases at V and 5 bases at J, with 11 bases between. The CDR3 has 12 residues. The CDR3 protein is CATPTGTGELFF. CDR3 bases: TGTGCCACCCCTACAGGGACCGGGGAGCTGTTTTTT. Supplemented by reference TRBV19 and TRBJ2-2, the full variable domain reads DGGITQSPKYLFRKEGQNVTLSCEQNLNHDAMYWYRQDPGQGLRLIYYSQIVNDFQKGDIAEGYSVSREKKESFPLTVTSAQKNPTAFYLCATPTGTGELFFGEGSRLTVL.

The chain couples TRBV4-1 to TRBJ2-1, with 11 bases that match TRBD1. Trimming at V came to 1 base and at J to 4 bases, leaving 3 bases not matched to a gene. The CDR3 covers 16 residues. Germline V CDR1 and CDR2: MGHRA, YSYEKL. The CDR3 DNA reads TGCGCCAGCAGCCAAGGGGACAGGGGGGTATACAATGAGCAGTTCTTC. Its translation: CASSQGDRGVYNEQFF.

The chain employs TRBV4-1 and TRBJ1-5; D gene unclear. The CDR3 contains 15 residues. CDR1 is MGHRA, CDR2 YSYEKL, per germline. Trimming removed 1 base at V and 3 bases at J, with 10 bases between. The CDR3 sequence: CASSQGGRLNQPQHF. CDR3 coding DNA: TGCGCCAGCAGCCAAGGGGGAAGGCTCAATCAGCCCCAGCATTTT.